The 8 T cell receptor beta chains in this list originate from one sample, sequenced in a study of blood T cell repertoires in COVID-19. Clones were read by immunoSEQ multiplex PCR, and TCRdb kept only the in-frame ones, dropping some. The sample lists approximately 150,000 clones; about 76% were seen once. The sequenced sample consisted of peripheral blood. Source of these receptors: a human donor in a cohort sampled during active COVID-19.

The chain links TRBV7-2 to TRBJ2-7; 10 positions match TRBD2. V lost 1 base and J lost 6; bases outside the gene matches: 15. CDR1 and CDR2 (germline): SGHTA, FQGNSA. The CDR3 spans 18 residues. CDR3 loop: CASSLDFISSGRTSEQYF. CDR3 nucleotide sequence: TGTGCCAGCAGCTTAGATTTTATTTCTAGCGGGAGAACTTCCGAGCAGTACTTC.

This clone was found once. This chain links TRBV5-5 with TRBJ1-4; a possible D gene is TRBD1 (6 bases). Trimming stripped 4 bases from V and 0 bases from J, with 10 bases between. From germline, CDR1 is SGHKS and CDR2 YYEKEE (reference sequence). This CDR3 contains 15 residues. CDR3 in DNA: TGTGCCAGCAGCCCGGGACACGCAACTAATGAAAAACTGTTTTTT. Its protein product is CASSPGHATNEKLFF.

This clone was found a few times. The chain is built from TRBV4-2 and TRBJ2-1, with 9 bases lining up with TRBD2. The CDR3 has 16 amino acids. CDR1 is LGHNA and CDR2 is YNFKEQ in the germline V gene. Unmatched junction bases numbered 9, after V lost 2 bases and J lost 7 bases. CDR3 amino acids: CASSQMAGGMVNEQFF. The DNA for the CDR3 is TGTGCCAGCAGCCAAATGGCGGGAGGGATGGTGAATGAGCAGTTCTTC.

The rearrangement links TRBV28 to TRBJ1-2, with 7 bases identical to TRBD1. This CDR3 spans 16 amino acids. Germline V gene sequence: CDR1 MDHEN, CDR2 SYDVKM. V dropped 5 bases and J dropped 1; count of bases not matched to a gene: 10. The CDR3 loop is CASSPRRGLGNYGYTF. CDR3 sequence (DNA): TGTGCCAGCAGTCCTCGCAGGGGGTTAGGTAACTATGGCTACACCTTC.

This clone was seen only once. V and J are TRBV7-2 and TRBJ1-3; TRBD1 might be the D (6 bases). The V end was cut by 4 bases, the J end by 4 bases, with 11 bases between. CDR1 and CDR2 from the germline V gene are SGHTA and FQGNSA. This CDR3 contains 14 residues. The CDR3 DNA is TGTGCCAGCAGCTACGACAGGCCCGGAAACACCATATATTTT. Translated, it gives CASSYDRPGNTIYF.

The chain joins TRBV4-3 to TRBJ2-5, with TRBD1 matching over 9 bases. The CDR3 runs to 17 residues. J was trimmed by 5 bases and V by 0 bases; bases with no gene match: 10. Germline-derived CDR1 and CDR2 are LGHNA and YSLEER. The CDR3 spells CASSQDPGTGISETQYF. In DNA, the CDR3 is TGCGCCAGCAGCCAAGACCCCGGGACAGGGATTAGCGAGACCCAGTACTTC.

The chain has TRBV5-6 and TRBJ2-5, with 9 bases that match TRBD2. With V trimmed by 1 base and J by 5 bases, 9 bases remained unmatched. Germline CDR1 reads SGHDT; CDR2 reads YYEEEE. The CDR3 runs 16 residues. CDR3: CASSLRASGMYETQYF. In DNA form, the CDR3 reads TGTGCCAGCAGCTTGCGGGCTAGCGGGATGTATGAGACCCAGTACTTC.

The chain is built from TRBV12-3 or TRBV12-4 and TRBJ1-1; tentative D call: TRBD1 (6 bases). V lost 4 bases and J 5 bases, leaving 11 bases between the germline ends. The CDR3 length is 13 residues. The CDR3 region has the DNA TGTGCCAGCAGTTCGGACAGTTTTACTGAAGCTTTCTTT. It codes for CASSSDSFTEAFF.